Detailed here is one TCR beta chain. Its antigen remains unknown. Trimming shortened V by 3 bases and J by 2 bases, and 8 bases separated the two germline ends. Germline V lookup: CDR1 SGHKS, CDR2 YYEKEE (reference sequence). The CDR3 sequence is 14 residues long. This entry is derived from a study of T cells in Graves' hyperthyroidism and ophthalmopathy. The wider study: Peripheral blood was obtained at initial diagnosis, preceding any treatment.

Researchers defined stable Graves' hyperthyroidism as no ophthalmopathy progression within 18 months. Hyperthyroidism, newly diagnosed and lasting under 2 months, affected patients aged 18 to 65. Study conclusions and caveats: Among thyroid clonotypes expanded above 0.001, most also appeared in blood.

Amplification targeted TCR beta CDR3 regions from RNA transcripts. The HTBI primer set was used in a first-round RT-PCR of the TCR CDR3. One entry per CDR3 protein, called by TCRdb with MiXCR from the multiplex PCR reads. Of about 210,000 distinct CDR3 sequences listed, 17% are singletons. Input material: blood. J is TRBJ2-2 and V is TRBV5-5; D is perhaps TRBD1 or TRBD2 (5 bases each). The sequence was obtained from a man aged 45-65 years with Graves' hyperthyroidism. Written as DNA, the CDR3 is TGTGCCAGCAGCTGGGGACCAAACACCGGGGAGCTGTTTTTT. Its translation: CASSWGPNTGELFF.